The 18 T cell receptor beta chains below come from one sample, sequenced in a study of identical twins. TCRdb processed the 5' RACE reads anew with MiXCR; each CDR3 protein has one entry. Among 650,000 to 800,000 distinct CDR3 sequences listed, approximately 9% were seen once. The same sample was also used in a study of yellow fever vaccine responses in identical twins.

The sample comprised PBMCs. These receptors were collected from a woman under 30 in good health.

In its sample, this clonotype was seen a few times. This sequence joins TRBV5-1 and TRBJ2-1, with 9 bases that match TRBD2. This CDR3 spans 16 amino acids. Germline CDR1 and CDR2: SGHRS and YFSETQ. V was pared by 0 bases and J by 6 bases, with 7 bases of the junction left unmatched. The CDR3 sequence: CASSLASGGLSNEQFF. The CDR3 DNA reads TGCGCCAGCAGCTTGGCCAGCGGGGGGCTTTCCAATGAGCAGTTCTTC.

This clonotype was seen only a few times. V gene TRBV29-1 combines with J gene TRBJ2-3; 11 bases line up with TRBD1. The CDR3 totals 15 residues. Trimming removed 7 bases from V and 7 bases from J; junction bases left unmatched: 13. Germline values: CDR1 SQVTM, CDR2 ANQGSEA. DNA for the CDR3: TGCAGCGCCCAAACGGGACAGGGGGTCGGGAATACGCAGTATTTT. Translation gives CSAQTGQGVGNTQYF.

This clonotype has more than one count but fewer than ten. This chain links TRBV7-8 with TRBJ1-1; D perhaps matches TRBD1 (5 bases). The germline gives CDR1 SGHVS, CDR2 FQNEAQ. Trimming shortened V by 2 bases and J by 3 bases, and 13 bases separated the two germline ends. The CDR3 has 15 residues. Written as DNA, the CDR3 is TGTGCCAGCAGCTTACTACAGGTACCGGACACTGAAGCTTTCTTT. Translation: CASSLLQVPDTEAFF.

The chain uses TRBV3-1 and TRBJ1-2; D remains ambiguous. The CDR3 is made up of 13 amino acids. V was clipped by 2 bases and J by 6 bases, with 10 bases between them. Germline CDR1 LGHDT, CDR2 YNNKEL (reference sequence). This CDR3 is CASSQSFSNGYTF. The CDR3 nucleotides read TGTGCCAGCAGCCAAAGTTTCAGCAATGGCTACACCTTC.

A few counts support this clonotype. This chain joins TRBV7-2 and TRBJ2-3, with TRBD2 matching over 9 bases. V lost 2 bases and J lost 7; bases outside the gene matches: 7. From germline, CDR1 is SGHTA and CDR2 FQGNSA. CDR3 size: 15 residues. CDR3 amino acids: CASSLKAGGPHTQYF. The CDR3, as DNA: TGTGCCAGCAGCTTAAAGGCGGGGGGGCCTCATACGCAGTATTTT.

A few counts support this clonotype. The DNA for the CDR3 is TGTGCCATCAGCTCGCTAGTTGCGGGCACCGGGGAGCTGTTTTTT. This encodes CAISSLVAGTGELFF. This chain joins TRBV10-3 and TRBJ2-2, with D perhaps TRBD2 (5 bases). With 6 bases removed from V and 4 bases from J, the gap between germline ends came to 15 bases. Germline V gene sequence: CDR1 ENHRY, CDR2 SYGVKD. CDR3 length equals 15 residues.

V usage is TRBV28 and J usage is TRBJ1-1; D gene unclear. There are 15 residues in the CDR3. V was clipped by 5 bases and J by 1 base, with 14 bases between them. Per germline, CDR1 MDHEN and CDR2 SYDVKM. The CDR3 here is CASSVPRTANTEAFF. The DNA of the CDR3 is TGTGCCAGCAGTGTACCTCGGACGGCGAACACTGAAGCTTTCTTT.

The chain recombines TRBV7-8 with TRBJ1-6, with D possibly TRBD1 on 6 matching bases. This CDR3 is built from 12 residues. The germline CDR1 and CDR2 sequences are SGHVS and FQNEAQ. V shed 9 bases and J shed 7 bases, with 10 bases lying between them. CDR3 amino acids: CASGGLNSPLHF. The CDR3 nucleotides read TGTGCCAGTGGGGGCCTCAATTCACCCCTCCACTTT.

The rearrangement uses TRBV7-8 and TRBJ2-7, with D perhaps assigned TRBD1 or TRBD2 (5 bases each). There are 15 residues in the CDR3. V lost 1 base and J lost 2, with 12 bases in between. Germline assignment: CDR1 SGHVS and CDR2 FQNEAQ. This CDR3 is CASSLEPGPTYEQYF. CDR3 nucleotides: TGTGCCAGCAGCTTAGAACCGGGACCTACCTACGAGCAGTACTTC. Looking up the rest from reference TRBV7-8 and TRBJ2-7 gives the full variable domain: GAGVSQSPRYKVAKRGQDVALRCDPISGHVSLFWYQQALGQGPEFLTYFQNEAQLDKSGLPSDRFFAERPEGSVSTLKIQRTQQEDSAVYLCASSLEPGPTYEQYFGPGTRLTVT.

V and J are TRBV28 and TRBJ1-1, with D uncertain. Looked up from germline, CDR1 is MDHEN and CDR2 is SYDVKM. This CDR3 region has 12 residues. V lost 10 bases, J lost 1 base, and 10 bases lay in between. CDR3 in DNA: TGTGCCATCTCTGACGCGAACACTGAAGCTTTCTTT. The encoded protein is CAISDANTEAFF.

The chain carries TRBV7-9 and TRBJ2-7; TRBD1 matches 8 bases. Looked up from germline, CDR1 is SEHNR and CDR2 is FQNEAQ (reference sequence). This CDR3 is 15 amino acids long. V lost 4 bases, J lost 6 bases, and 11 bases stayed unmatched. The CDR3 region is CASSSGWTGLTEQYF. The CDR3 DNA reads TGTGCCAGCAGCTCCGGGTGGACAGGGCTTACCGAGCAGTACTTC.

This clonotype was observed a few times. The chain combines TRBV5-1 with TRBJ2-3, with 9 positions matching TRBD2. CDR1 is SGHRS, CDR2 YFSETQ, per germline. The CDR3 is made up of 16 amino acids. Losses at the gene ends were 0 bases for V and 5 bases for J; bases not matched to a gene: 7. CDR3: CASSLGRGRDEDTQYF. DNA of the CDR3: TGCGCCAGCAGCTTGGGGCGCGGGAGGGATGAAGATACGCAGTATTTT. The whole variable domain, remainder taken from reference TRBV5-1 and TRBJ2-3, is KAGVTQTPRYLIKTRGQQVTLSCSPISGHRSVSWYQQTPGQGLQFLFEYFSETQRNKGNFPGRFSGRQFSNSRSEMNVSTLELGDSALYLCASSLGRGRDEDTQYFGPGTRLTVL.

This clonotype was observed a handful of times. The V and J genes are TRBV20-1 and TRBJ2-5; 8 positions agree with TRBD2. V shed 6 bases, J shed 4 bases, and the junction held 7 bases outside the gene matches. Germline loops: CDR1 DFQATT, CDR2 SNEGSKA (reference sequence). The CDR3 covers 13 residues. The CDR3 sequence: CSAGRGGRETQYF. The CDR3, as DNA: TGCAGTGCGGGACGGGGGGGCCGAGAGACCCAGTACTTC.

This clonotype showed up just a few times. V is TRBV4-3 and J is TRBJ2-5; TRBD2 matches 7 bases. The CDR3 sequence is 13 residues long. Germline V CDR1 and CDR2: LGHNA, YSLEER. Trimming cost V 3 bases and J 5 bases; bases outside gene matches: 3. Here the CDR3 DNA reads TGCGCCAGCAGCCAGGGAGGGAGGGAGACCCAGTACTTC. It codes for CASSQGGRETQYF.

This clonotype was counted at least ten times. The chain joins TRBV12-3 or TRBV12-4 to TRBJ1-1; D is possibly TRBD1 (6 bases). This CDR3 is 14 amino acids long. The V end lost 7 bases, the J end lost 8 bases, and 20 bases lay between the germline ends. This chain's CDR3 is CASTRDIRSHEAFF. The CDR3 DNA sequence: TGTGCCAGCACCAGGGACATCCGCAGCCACGAAGCTTTCTTT.

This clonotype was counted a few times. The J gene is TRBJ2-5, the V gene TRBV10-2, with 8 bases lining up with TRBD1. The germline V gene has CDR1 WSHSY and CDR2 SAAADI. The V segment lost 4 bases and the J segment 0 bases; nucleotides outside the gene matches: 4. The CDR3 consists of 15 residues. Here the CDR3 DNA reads TGCGCCAGCAGTGTCAACAGGGGGTACCAAGAGACCCAGTACTTC. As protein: CASSVNRGYQETQYF.

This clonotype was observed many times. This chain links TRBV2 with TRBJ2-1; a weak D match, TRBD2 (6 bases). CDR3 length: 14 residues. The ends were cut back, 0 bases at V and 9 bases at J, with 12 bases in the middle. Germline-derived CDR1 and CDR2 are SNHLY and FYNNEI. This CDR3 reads CASSEALKGGEQFF. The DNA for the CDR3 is TGTGCCAGCAGTGAAGCGCTTAAGGGAGGTGAGCAGTTCTTC.

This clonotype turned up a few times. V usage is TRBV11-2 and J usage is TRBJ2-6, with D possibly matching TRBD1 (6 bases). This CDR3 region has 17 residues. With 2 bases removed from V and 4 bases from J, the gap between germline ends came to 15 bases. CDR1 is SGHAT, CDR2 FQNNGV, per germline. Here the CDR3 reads CASSLFAGQGGANVLTF. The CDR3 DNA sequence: TGTGCCAGCAGCTTATTCGCAGGGCAGGGGGGGGCCAACGTCCTGACTTTC.